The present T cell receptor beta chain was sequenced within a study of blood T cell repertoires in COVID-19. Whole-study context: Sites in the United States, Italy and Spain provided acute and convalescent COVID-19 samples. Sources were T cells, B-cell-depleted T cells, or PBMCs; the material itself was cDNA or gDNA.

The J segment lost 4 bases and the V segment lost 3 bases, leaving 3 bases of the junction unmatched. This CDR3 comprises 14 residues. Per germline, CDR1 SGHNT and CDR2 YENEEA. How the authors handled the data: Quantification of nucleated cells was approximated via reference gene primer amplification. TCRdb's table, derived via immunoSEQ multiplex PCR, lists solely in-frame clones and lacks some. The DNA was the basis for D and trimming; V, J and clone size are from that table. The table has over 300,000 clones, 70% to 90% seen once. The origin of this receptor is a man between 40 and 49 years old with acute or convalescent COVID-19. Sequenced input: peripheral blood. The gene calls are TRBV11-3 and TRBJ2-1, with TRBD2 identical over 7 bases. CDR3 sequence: CASSLSGKYNEQFF. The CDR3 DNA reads TGTGCCAGCAGCTTGAGCGGGAAATACAATGAGCAGTTCTTC. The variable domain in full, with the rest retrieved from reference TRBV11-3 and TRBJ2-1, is EAGVVQSPRYKIIEKKQPVAFWCNPISGHNTLYWYLQNLGQGPELLIRYENEEAVDDSQLPKDRFSAERLKGVDSTLKIQPAELGDSAVYLCASSLSGKYNEQFFGPGTRLTVL.